This T cell receptor beta chain was found in a study of blood T cell repertoires in COVID-19 (dated by TCRdb to 2019 to 2021). Regarding the study in general: The collaborator samples originated in the United States, Italy and Spain and spanned the acute and convalescent phases of COVID-19. Deeply sampled blood TCRbeta repertoires from subjects exposed to, actively infected with, or recovered from COVID-19 were included in the dataset. The prospective study material was composed of cDNA or gDNA derived from T cells, B-cell-depleted T cells, or PBMCs. Samples were obtained from the ongoing ImmuneRACE study (first 160 participants) and from about 1,300 subjects provided by 6 global collaborators. The repertoires were released in a freely available public database intended as a resource for research on the immune response to SARS-CoV-2. Where available, HLA class I and class II types were taken from metadata supplied by the sample provider and were not determined by assay-based typing. A de-identified subject ID, COVID-19 status, age in years and sex were almost always included in the sample metadata.

Regarding this clone: The specificity of this receptor is unknown. One base away there is no much larger clone; base qualities are not given.

The immunoSEQ Assay, a bias-controlled multiplex PCR, was used to amplify TCRbeta CDR3 regions from genomic DNA. The paper's data handling went like this. The number of nucleated cells in each sample was estimated from the amplification of reference gene primers within the assay. Sequence reads were collapsed and filtered to measure the absolute abundance of every unique TCRbeta CDR3 rearrangement. For each sample, productive Simpson clonality was calculated by taking the square root of Simpson's diversity index across productive rearrangements. What TCRdb holds here is the immuneACCESS table cut down to in-frame rearrangements. Part of the clones is not present; checked against another copy, under half of the missing clones reflect an unresolved V gene, and the others are unexplained. V and J calls and clone size follow that table, whereas D and trimming were derived from the DNA. The sample table shows about 78,000 clones, and about nine tenths are seen once. Around 0.96% of the sample goes to the ten largest clones.

The CDR3 starts with the cysteine, ends with the phenylalanine, and has 15 residues. Left in the record is the CDR3 DNA by itself, 45 bases read in frame from the first base. The junction shows trimming of 4 bases on V and 7 bases on J, and the gene matches do not reach 10 bases of it. CDR1 MDHEN and CDR2 SYDVKM are derived from the germline V gene. Overall results and qualifications from the work: Clinical and demographic metadata were provided uncurated, with the amount varying by source and participant.

Each collaborating institution followed its own protocols to collect whole blood in K2EDTA tubes. For TCRbeta analysis, collaborators shipped samples in one of three forms: frozen whole blood, isolated PBMCs, or DNA extracted from either of those sample types. The sequenced sample consisted of peripheral blood. Recombination linked TRBV28 to TRBJ1-2; the junction holds 9 bases that match TRBD1. The source is a woman aged 50 to 60 in a cohort sampled during active COVID-19. The nucleotides read TGTGCCAGCAGTTCCCCCGGGGGGACAGGGAGTGGCTACACCTTC. This sequence encodes CASSSPGGTGSGYTF.